The 24 T cell receptor beta chains given below trace back to one sample, sequenced in a study of blood T cell repertoires in COVID-19. This table comes from immunoSEQ multiplex PCR, and its TCRdb copy is limited to in-frame clones, with some not included. The data contain more than 95,000 clones, over 60% of them singletons. The sequencing sample was made of peripheral blood. The receptors were gathered from a man in his 70s with acute or convalescent COVID-19.

The rearrangement links TRBV21-1 to TRBJ2-5; the table's D call TRBD2 went unverified against the DNA. TRBV21-1 is given as a pseudogene. The CDR3 runs 14 residues. The CDR3 spells CASSTRTFQETQYF. CDR3 DNA sequence: TGTGCCAGCAGCACCAGGACTTTTCAAGAGACCCAGTACTTC.

The DNA for the CDR3 is TGTGCCAGCAGTTACCCCCCAGAGGGGGACTATGGCTACACCTTC. Translation gives CASSYPPEGDYGYTF. The V and J genes are TRBV6-6 and TRBJ1-2, with a weak D call TRBD1 (6 bases). V lost 2 bases to trimming and J lost 3 bases, with 13 bases between them. The CDR3 totals 15 residues. Germline values: CDR1 MNHNY, CDR2 SVGAGI (reference sequence).

This chain uses TRBV14 with TRBJ2-7; TRBD1 agrees at 12 bases. The V segment lost 3 bases and the J segment 4 bases; nucleotides outside the gene matches: 1. The CDR3 runs 14 residues. Germline V gene sequence: CDR1 SGHDN, CDR2 FVKESK. The CDR3 DNA reads as TGTGCCAGCAGCCAGGGACAGGGGGCATACGAGCAGTACTTC. This sequence encodes CASSQGQGAYEQYF.

J is TRBJ2-3 and V is TRBV7-2; 10 nucleotides align to TRBD1. The CDR3 consists of 15 residues. J lost 5 bases, V lost 3 bases, and 5 bases had no gene match. CDR1 and CDR2 (germline): SGHTA, FQGNSA. CDR3 loop: CASSFWGQGRDTQYF. The CDR3 coding sequence is TGTGCCAGCAGCTTTTGGGGACAGGGGAGAGATACGCAGTATTTT.

The V gene is TRBV5-6, the J gene TRBJ2-7; TRBD2 is a possible D gene (6 bases). The germline V gene encodes CDR1 SGHDT and CDR2 YYEEEE. Between the trimmed V and J ends, which lost 5 bases and 2 bases, there was a span of 14 bases. The CDR3 has 14 amino acids. Here the CDR3 DNA reads TGTGCCAGCAGTTCGGCTAGCGAGGCCTACGAGCAGTACTTC. This encodes CASSSASEAYEQYF.

The chain is built from TRBV5-1 and TRBJ2-3; 10 bases are shared with TRBD1. The V and J ends lost 7 bases and 5 bases, in that order; junction bases with no gene match: 7. The germline gives CDR1 SGHRS, CDR2 YFSETQ. The CDR3 is 14 amino acids. The CDR3 bases are TGCGCCAGCGGTGGACAGGGGGTGGGAGATACGCAGTATTTT. This translates into CASGGQGVGDTQYF.

The rearrangement joins TRBV4-3 to TRBJ1-2; 8 bases fit TRBD1. V was pared by 3 bases and J by 7 bases, with 10 bases of the junction left unmatched. CDR1 is LGHNA, CDR2 YSLEER, per germline. The CDR3 loop spans 15 amino acids. The CDR3 sequence is CASSHLGQGNSGYTF. In DNA form, the CDR3 reads TGCGCCAGCAGCCATCTTGGACAGGGAAATTCTGGCTACACCTTC.

This chain connects TRBV28 to TRBJ1-2, with TRBD1 matching over 8 bases. The CDR3 covers 14 residues. V gave up 4 bases and J gave up 3 bases; unmatched junction bases: 4. From germline, CDR1 is MDHEN and CDR2 SYDVKM. CDR3 amino acids: CASSSTGADYGYTF. In DNA form, the CDR3 reads TGTGCCAGCAGTTCGACAGGGGCAGACTATGGCTACACCTTC.

V is TRBV25-1 and J is TRBJ2-4, with D possibly TRBD1 on 5 matching bases. There are 17 residues in the CDR3. From germline, CDR1 is MGHDK and CDR2 SYGVNS. Trimming took 1 base from V and 0 from J, leaving 13 bases between them. CDR3 coding DNA: TGTGCCAGCAGTGAATCTCCAGGGAAGATAGCCAAAAACATTCAGTACTTC. The encoded protein is CASSESPGKIAKNIQYF.

This clone was seen a few times. V gene TRBV11-2 combines with J gene TRBJ1-1, with a weak D call TRBD1 (5 bases). The CDR3 length is 15 residues. Germline CDR1 reads SGHAT; CDR2 reads FQNNGV. With 2 bases removed from V and 5 bases from J, the gap between germline ends came to 15 bases. The CDR3 spells CASSLTTGGGTEAFF. In nucleotides, the CDR3 is TGTGCCAGCAGCTTAACAACTGGGGGGGGGACTGAAGCTTTCTTT. Using reference TRBV11-2 and TRBJ1-1 for the parts outside the CDR3, the full variable domain is EAGVAQSPRYKIIEKRQSVAFWCNPISGHATLYWYQQILGQGPKLLIQFQNNGVVDDSQLPKDRFSAERLKGVDSTLKIQPAKLEDSAVYLCASSLTTGGGTEAFFGQGTRLTVV.

The gene calls are TRBV28 and TRBJ1-1; 7 bases are shared with TRBD1. After removal of 6 bases from V and 6 bases from J, the junction contained 16 bases not matched to a gene. Germline loops: CDR1 MDHEN, CDR2 SYDVKM. There are 16 residues in the CDR3. CDR3 region: CASRAQPRQGLSEAFF. The CDR3 region has the DNA TGTGCCAGCAGGGCCCAACCACGACAGGGTCTTTCTGAAGCTTTCTTT.

The chain carries TRBV7-2 and TRBJ1-1; D ambiguous. The ends were cut back, 4 bases at V and 11 bases at J, with 14 bases in the middle. The CDR3 covers 12 residues. CDR1 and CDR2 (germline): SGHTA, FQGNSA. CDR3: CASSWSGVRAFF. The CDR3 DNA follows: TGTGCCAGCAGCTGGAGCGGCGTAAGGGCTTTCTTT.

The chain couples TRBV5-1 to TRBJ1-1; 9 positions match TRBD1. CDR1 SGHRS and CDR2 YFSETQ come from the germline V gene. Unmatched junction bases numbered 7, after V lost 3 bases and J lost 4 bases. The CDR3 sequence is 15 residues long. The CDR3 sequence: CASSWSTGGRTEAFF. The CDR3 DNA sequence: TGCGCCAGCAGCTGGTCCACAGGGGGCCGCACTGAAGCTTTCTTT.

V gene TRBV27 combines with J gene TRBJ1-1, with TRBD1 matching 8 bases. This CDR3 has 16 residues. Trimming removed 5 bases from V and 0 bases from J; junction bases left unmatched: 8. CDR1 and CDR2 from the germline V gene are MNHEY and SMNVEV (reference sequence). The DNA for the CDR3 is TGTGCCAGCAGTCCTTGGACAGGGACCATGAACACTGAAGCTTTCTTT. It codes for CASSPWTGTMNTEAFF.

The V and J genes are TRBV5-1 and TRBJ2-3, with 11 bases identical to TRBD2. The CDR3 covers 15 residues. J was trimmed by 5 bases and V by 2 bases; bases with no gene match: 4. Germline V gene data show CDR1 as SGHRS and CDR2 as YFSETQ. The CDR3 region is CASSFSGGAIDTQYF. CDR3 coding DNA: TGCGCCAGCAGCTTTAGCGGGGGGGCGATAGATACGCAGTATTTT.

Written as DNA, the CDR3 is TGTGCCAGCAGGTTCGGAGGCTCTGGGGCCAACGTCCTGACTTTC. The encoded protein is CASRFGGSGANVLTF. This rearrangement joins TRBV14 to TRBJ2-6, with D maybe TRBD2 (5 bases). Looked up from germline, CDR1 is SGHDN and CDR2 is FVKESK. This CDR3 has 15 residues. The V gene lost 6 bases and the J gene lost 0 bases, with 9 bases spanning the gap.

The chain joins TRBV6-6 to TRBJ1-2; weak D call: TRBD1 (6 bases). The V end lost 10 bases, the J end lost 5 bases, and 11 bases lay between the germline ends. Germline V CDR1 and CDR2: MNHNY, SVGAGI (reference sequence). This CDR3 contains 11 residues. The CDR3 DNA is TGTGCCAACCAGGGGCCGTATGGCTACACCTTC. As protein: CANQGPYGYTF.

This chain links TRBV29-1 with TRBJ1-1, with D maybe TRBD1 (5 bases). Trimming cost V 4 bases and J 2 bases, with 11 bases left between them. This CDR3 is built from 13 residues. Germline CDR1 is SQVTM and CDR2 is ANQGSEA. DNA for the CDR3: TGCAGCGTTGCCCCGCAGGGTAACACTGAAGCTTTCTTT. This codes for CSVAPQGNTEAFF.

This chain joins TRBV4-1 and TRBJ2-7; 8 nucleotides line up with TRBD2. This CDR3 is 16 amino acids long. V dropped 0 bases and J dropped 3; count of bases not matched to a gene: 7. Germline V lookup: CDR1 MGHRA, CDR2 YSYEKL. The CDR3: CASSQEVAGGFYEQYF. The CDR3, as DNA: TGCGCCAGCAGCCAAGAGGTGGCGGGGGGATTCTACGAGCAGTACTTC.

The chain is built from TRBV3-1 (or the pseudogene TRBV3-2) and TRBJ2-7; 7 positions match TRBD1. Germline V gives CDR1 LGHDT, CDR2 YNNKEL (reference sequence). This CDR3 is 18 amino acids long. Germline trimming cut 0 bases from V and 5 bases from J; bases unmatched to any gene: 16. Here the CDR3 DNA reads TGTGCCAGCAGCCAAGAACTATGGAGGCAGGACAGGTCCAACGAGCAGTACTTC. Protein: CASSQELWRQDRSNEQYF.

CDR3 loop: CSVGRNRGYEQYF. The CDR3 DNA reads TGCAGCGTTGGAAGAAACAGGGGCTACGAGCAGTACTTC. The V call is TRBV29-1, the J call TRBJ2-7; 7 positions agree with TRBD1. J was trimmed by 3 bases and V by 4 bases; bases with no gene match: 6. The CDR3 is 13 residues long. Germline CDR1 reads SQVTM; CDR2 reads ANQGSEA.

This chain links TRBV6-6 with TRBJ2-7; TRBD1 might be the D (5 bases). Per the germline V gene, CDR1 is MNHNY and CDR2 is SVGAGI (reference sequence). Trimming took off 6 bases at V and 3 bases at J, with 12 bases between the two ends. The CDR3 is 13 amino acids. The CDR3 DNA sequence: TGTGCCAGCAGCTTCGACAGTCTCTACGAGCAGTACTTC. Translated: CASSFDSLYEQYF.

The chain couples TRBV7-6 to TRBJ1-6, with a tentative D call TRBD1 (5 bases). V was shortened by 0 bases and J by 12 bases, with 15 bases between the two germline ends. Per germline, CDR1 SGHVS and CDR2 FNYEAQ. The CDR3 runs to 15 residues. CDR3 sequence reads: CASSLAGEGRGPLHF. In nucleotides, the CDR3 is TGTGCCAGCAGCTTAGCAGGGGAAGGGCGGGGACCCCTCCACTTT. The complete variable domain, with remaining parts taken from reference TRBV7-6 and TRBJ1-6, reads GAGVSQSPRYKVTKRGQDVALRCDPISGHVSLYWYRQALGQGPEFLTYFNYEAQQDKSGLPNDRFSAERPEGSISTLTIQRTEQRDSAMYRCASSLAGEGRGPLHFGNGTRLTVT.

This chain links TRBV27 with TRBJ2-7; 7 bases map to TRBD1. Germline CDR1 is MNHEY and CDR2 is SMNVEV (reference sequence). The CDR3 sequence is 14 residues long. The J segment lost 3 bases and the V segment lost 0 bases, leaving 2 bases of the junction unmatched. The CDR3 region is CASSLSRGFYEQYF. The CDR3 DNA sequence: TGTGCCAGCAGTTTATCCAGGGGGTTCTACGAGCAGTACTTC.